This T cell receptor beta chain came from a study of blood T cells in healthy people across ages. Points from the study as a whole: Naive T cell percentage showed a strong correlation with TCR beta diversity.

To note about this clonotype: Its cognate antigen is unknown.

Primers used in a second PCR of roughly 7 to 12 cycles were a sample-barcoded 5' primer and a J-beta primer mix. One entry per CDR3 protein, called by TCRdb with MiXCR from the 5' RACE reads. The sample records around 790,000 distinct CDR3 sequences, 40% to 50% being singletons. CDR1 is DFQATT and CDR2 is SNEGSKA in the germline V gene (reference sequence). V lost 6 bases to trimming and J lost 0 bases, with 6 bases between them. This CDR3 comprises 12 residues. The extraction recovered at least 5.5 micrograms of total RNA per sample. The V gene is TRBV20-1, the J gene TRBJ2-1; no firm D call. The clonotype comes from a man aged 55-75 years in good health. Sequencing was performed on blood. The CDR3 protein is CSAASSYNEQFF. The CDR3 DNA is TGCAGTGCGGCGAGCTCCTACAATGAGCAGTTCTTC.